A selection of T cell receptor beta chains follows, all from one sample in a study of blood T cell repertoires in COVID-19. Libraries were prepared by immunoSEQ multiplex PCR; TCRdb keeps only in-frame clonotypes and omits some of them. The profile covers some 130,000 clones, with around 73% appearing a single time and roughly 9.8% taken by the ten largest. Specimen: peripheral blood. These receptors were taken from a man aged 60 to 75 who had recovered from COVID-19. CDR3s include the opening cysteine and the closing phenylalanine or tryptophan. The order of the fields is J gene, clone size, V gene, D gene, CDR3 DNA, CDR3 protein. The D gene is left open where the match is weak. Expanded clones are given a class, and other clones once, few, many or no size at all.

>TRBJ2-2|.|TRBV7-2|TRBD2
TGTGCCAGCAGCTTAGGAGGGCCGGCTAGCGGCACCGGGGAGCTGTTTTTT
CASSLGGPASGTGELFF
>TRBJ2-7|.|TRBV29-1|.
TGCAGCGCCGCTGAGAACGAGCAGTACTTC
CSAAENEQYF
>TRBJ2-1|few|TRBV7-9|TRBD1
TGTGCCAGCAGCCTTCGTTCCGGGACAGGGGGAATCAATGAGCAGTTCTTC
CASSLRSGTGGINEQFF
>TRBJ2-3|.|TRBV9|TRBD2
TGTGCCAGCAGCGTAGGACTAGCGGCTAGCACAGATACGCAGTATTTT
CASSVGLAASTDTQYF
>TRBJ1-5|.|TRBV3-1/TRBV3-2|.
TGTGCCAGCAGCCAGGGGGGGGACCAGCCCCAGCATTTT
CASSQGGDQPQHF
>TRBJ2-7|.|TRBV28|.
TGTGCCAGCTATGCAGCGGTCTCCTACGAGCAGTACTTC
CASYAAVSYEQYF
>TRBJ2-4|few|TRBV5-1|.
TGCGCCAGCAGCTCGCAGGGAGCCAAAAACATTCAGTACTTC
CASSSQGAKNIQYF
>TRBJ2-3|.|TRBV19|TRBD1
TGTGCCAGTAGGAAGGGACAGGGGCTCACAGATACGCAGTATTTT
CASRKGQGLTDTQYF
>TRBJ2-3|.|TRBV28|.
TGTGCCAGCAGTTTAATATCAGGGTTTTCGACGCAGTATTTT
CASSLISGFSTQYF
>TRBJ1-5|.|TRBV28|.
TGTGCCAGCAGTTTTAGTCCATTTTCCTATAGCAATCAGCCCCAGCATTTT
CASSFSPFSYSNQPQHF
>TRBJ2-2|.|TRBV9|.
TGTGCCAGCAGCGTAGGGACAATGAACACCGGGGAGCTGTTTTTT
CASSVGTMNTGELFF
>TRBJ2-1|.|TRBV19|TRBD2
TGTGCCAGTAGTATCGGACTAGCGGGGGCGTATGAGCAGTTCTTC
CASSIGLAGAYEQFF
>TRBJ1-1|.|TRBV19|TRBD1
TGTGCCAGTAGTCCCCGGACAGGGGCTTACACTGAAGCTTTCTTT
CASSPRTGAYTEAFF
>TRBJ2-3|.|TRBV7-6|TRBD2
TGTGCCAGCAGCCAAGGGACTAGCGGATCAGATACGCAGTATTTT
CASSQGTSGSDTQYF
>TRBJ2-7|.|TRBV6-5|TRBD1
TGTGCCAGCAGGCCCCCTAGGGACAGTTCCTACGAGCAGTACTTC
CASRPPRDSSYEQYF
>TRBJ2-3|.|TRBV6-5|.
TGTGCCAGCAGCCACCCCGGGTTCGTGCAGTATTTT
CASSHPGFVQYF
>TRBJ2-5|few|TRBV11-2|TRBD2
TGTGCCAGCAGCCCAGCGGGGGGGCCGGGGACCCAGTACTTC
CASSPAGGPGTQYF
>TRBJ2-5|.|TRBV18|.
TGTGCCAGCTCACCACGAGCGACCAGTCGCCAAGAGACCCAGTACTTC
CASSPRATSRQETQYF
>TRBJ1-5|few|TRBV4-2|.
TGTGCCAGCAGCCAAGAACCAGGCTATAGCAATCAGCCCCAGCATTTT
CASSQEPGYSNQPQHF
>TRBJ2-7|few|TRBV5-6|TRBD1
TGTGCCAGCAGCCCGGGGACAGGGGCGCGCGAGCAGTACTTC
CASSPGTGAREQYF
>TRBJ2-3|once|TRBV2|.
TGTGCCAGCAGTGAAGGTTTAACAGATACGCAGTATTTT
CASSEGLTDTQYF
>TRBJ2-7|.|TRBV11-2|.
TGTGCCAGCAGCTTAAGCCTAGACTCAGAGCAGTACTTC
CASSLSLDSEQYF
>TRBJ2-1|.|TRBV2|TRBD1
TGTGCCAGCACCCTCGAACAGGGGGCGCGTAATGAGCAGTTCTTC
CASTLEQGARNEQFF
>TRBJ1-6|.|TRBV6-2/TRBV6-3|TRBD1
TGTGCCAGCAGTACTAACCGGGACAGGGTGACCGGGACTTCACCCCTCCACTTT
CASSTNRDRVTGTSPLHF
>TRBJ2-2|.|TRBV10-3|.
TGTGCCATCAGTGACTTCGGGGAGCTGTTTTTT
CAISDFGELFF
>TRBJ2-7|.|TRBV6-2/TRBV6-3|TRBD1
TGTGCCAGCAGTTACCGGGACAGGGGGGGGTCGGCGCCCTACGAGCAGTACTTC
CASSYRDRGGSAPYEQYF
>TRBJ2-2|.|TRBV7-9|.
TGTGCCAGCAGCTTAGGACTTGGCACCGGGGAGCTGTTTTTT
CASSLGLGTGELFF
>TRBJ2-7|.|TRBV6-2/TRBV6-3|.
TGTGCCAGCAGCCACGAGATAGCGGCCTACGAGCAGTACTTC
CASSHEIAAYEQYF
>TRBJ2-5|.|TRBV5-1|TRBD2
TGCGCCAGCAGCTCGCGGGGGACTCAAGAGACCCAGTACTTC
CASSSRGTQETQYF
>TRBJ2-3|.|TRBV27|TRBD1
TGTGCCAGCAGTCCCGGGACAGGGTCCCCTAGCACAGATACGCAGTATTTT
CASSPGTGSPSTDTQYF
>TRBJ2-7|.|TRBV27|.
TGTGCCAGCAGTTTAAGAATCGGCTACGAGCAGTACTTC
CASSLRIGYEQYF
>TRBJ2-7|.|TRBV28|TRBD2
TGTGCCAGCAGTTACCGCGGGGGTGACGAGCAGTACTTC
CASSYRGGDEQYF
>TRBJ2-3|.|TRBV3-1/TRBV3-2|.
TGTGCCAGCAGCCAAGCTACCGGGGCGCAGTATTTT
CASSQATGAQYF
>TRBJ2-3|.|TRBV5-4|TRBD2
TGTGCCAGCAGCTTTCTAGCGGGCCCGCCGCCAGATACGCAGTATTTT
CASSFLAGPPPDTQYF
>TRBJ2-6|once|TRBV6-5|.
TGTGCCAGCAGTTACCGAGAGGTCTCTGGGGCCAACGTCCTGACTTTC
CASSYREVSGANVLTF
>TRBJ2-1|.|TRBV6-2/TRBV6-3|TRBD2
TGTGCCAGCAGCCCTCTAGCGGGGAGCTCCTACAATGAGCAGTTCTTC
CASSPLAGSSYNEQFF
>TRBJ2-5|.|TRBV6-2/TRBV6-3|TRBD2
TGTGCCAGCAGTTTCAACCTGGGACTAGCGGGATTAGAGACCCAGTACTTC
CASSFNLGLAGLETQYF
>TRBJ2-5|.|TRBV7-2|TRBD2
TGTGCCAGCAGCTTAATTGCGACTAGCGGGGGGCAAGAGACCCAGTACTTC
CASSLIATSGGQETQYF
>TRBJ2-1|.|TRBV9|TRBD2
TGTGCCAGCAGCGCCCGCCCTAGCGGGAGCTCCTACAATGAGCAGTTCTTC
CASSARPSGSSYNEQFF
>TRBJ1-1|once|TRBV28|.
TGTGCCAGCAGTCCCCCTTCCCCAGGGGCCCTTGCTTTCTTT
CASSPPSPGALAFF
>TRBJ2-5|few|TRBV7-3|.
TGTGCCAGCAGCTTAAGCGGTCAAGAGACCCAGTACTTC
CASSLSGQETQYF
>TRBJ2-1|.|TRBV19|TRBD2
TGTGCCAGTAGTAGCGGACTAGCGGGAGGACGGGAGCAGTTCTTC
CASSSGLAGGREQFF
>TRBJ2-5|.|TRBV5-1|TRBD1
TGCGCCAGCAGGTCGACAGGGGAGACCCAGTACTTC
CASRSTGETQYF
>TRBJ1-3|.|TRBV2|.
TGTGCCAGCAGTGCTCCCCTAGCTGGAAACACCATATATTTT
CASSAPLAGNTIYF
>TRBJ2-7|.|TRBV6-1|.
TGTGCCAGCAGTGAAGAAGGAGGGAGTGTAGACGAGCAGTACTTC
CASSEEGGSVDEQYF
>TRBJ2-7|.|TRBV10-3|TRBD1
TGTGCCATCAGTGAGCCGGCCGGGACAGGGCCTCTGGGAGAGCAGTACTTC
CAISEPAGTGPLGEQYF
>TRBJ1-5|.|TRBV19|TRBD1
TGTGCCAGTAGTACCTCGACAGGGATAGGCAATCAGCCCCAGCATTTT
CASSTSTGIGNQPQHF
>TRBJ1-2|.|TRBV7-2|TRBD1
TGTGCCAGCAGCACGACAGGGCTCTATGGCTACACCTTC
CASSTTGLYGYTF
>TRBJ1-5|.|TRBV5-4|.
TGTGCCAGCAGCTTGGATCCGGGGGGGGATCAGCCCCAGCATTTT
CASSLDPGGDQPQHF
>TRBJ1-6|.|TRBV7-2|TRBD1
TGTGCCAGCAGCTTAGCCCCCGGGACAGGGGGCGCCGCCCTCCACTTT
CASSLAPGTGGAALHF
>TRBJ2-7|few|TRBV3-1/TRBV3-2|.
TGTGCCAGCAGCCATGCCGGGACTGCGGACTCCTACGAGCAGTACTTC
CASSHAGTADSYEQYF
>TRBJ2-1|.|TRBV4-2|TRBD1
TGTGCCAGCAGCCTTGGACAGGGGGCTGACAATGAGCAGTTCTTC
CASSLGQGADNEQFF
>TRBJ1-2|.|TRBV29-1|.
TGCAGCGGTTCGGGGGGGCGCATGGATGGCTACACCTTC
CSGSGGRMDGYTF
>TRBJ2-3|.|TRBV6-4|.
TGTGCCAGCAGTCAGGAAATCACAGATACGCAGTATTTT
CASSQEITDTQYF
>TRBJ1-1|once|TRBV4-2|TRBD1
TGTGCCAGCAGCCCTGGGACAGGGGGGGTTTCTCGCGCTGAAGCTTTCTTT
CASSPGTGGVSRAEAFF
>TRBJ1-2|.|TRBV14|.
TGTGCCAGCAGCCAAGGGACAGCAACTTACTATGGCTACACCTTC
CASSQGTATYYGYTF
>TRBJ2-7|.|TRBV6-6|.
TGTGCCAGCAGTGGGTCGGACACAAGGGCGTCCTACGAGCAGTACTTC
CASSGSDTRASYEQYF
>TRBJ2-1|few|TRBV7-8|.
TGTGCCAGCAGCTTAGATCTAAGCTCTGAGCAGTTCTTC
CASSLDLSSEQFF
>TRBJ2-5|.|TRBV19|TRBD1
TGTGCCAGTAGTACCCGGACAGGGGGCGCGGAGACCCAGTACTTC
CASSTRTGGAETQYF
>TRBJ2-1|.|TRBV28|TRBD2
TGTGCCAGCAGTTTAGGGGGGGGAGCGGCTTACCACAATGAGCAGTTCTTC
CASSLGGGAAYHNEQFF